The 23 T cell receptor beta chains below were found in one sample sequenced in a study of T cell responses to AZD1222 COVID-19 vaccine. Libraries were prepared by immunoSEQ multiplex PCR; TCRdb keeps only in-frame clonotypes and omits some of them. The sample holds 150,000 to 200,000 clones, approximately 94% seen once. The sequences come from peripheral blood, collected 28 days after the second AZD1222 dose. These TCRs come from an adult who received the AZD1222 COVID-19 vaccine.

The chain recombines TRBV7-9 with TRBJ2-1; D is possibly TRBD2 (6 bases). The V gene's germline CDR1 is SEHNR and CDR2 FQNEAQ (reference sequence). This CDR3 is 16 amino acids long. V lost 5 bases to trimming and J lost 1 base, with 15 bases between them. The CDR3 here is CASSPWTMASYNEQFF. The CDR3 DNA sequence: TGTGCCAGCAGCCCGTGGACTATGGCGTCCTACAATGAGCAGTTCTTC.

The DNA for the CDR3 is TGTGCCAGCAGCTTTGTAAGGAGCTCCTACAATGAGCAGTTCTTC. As protein: CASSFVRSSYNEQFF. The genes are TRBV7-2 and TRBJ2-1; D unclear. The CDR3 runs to 15 residues. The V gene lost 3 bases and the J gene lost 0 bases, with 9 bases spanning the gap. In germline, CDR1 is SGHTA, CDR2 FQGNSA.

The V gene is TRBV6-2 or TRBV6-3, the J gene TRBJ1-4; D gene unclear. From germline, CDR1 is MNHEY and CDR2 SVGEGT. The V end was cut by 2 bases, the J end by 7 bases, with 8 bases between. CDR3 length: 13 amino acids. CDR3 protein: CASSYPRAEKLFF. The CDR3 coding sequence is TGTGCCAGCAGTTACCCTAGGGCTGAAAAACTGTTTTTT.

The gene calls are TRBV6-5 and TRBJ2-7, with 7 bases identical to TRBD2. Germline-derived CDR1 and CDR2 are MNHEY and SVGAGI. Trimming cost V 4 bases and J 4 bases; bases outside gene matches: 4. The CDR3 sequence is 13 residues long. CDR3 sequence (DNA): TGTGCCAGCAGTTTGTCTAGCGGTTACGAGCAGTACTTC. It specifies CASSLSSGYEQYF.

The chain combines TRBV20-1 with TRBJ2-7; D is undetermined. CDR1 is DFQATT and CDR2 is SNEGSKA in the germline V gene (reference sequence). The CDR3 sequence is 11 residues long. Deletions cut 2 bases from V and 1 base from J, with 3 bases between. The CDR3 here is CSARYSYEQYF. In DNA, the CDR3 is TGCAGTGCTAGATATTCCTACGAGCAGTACTTC.

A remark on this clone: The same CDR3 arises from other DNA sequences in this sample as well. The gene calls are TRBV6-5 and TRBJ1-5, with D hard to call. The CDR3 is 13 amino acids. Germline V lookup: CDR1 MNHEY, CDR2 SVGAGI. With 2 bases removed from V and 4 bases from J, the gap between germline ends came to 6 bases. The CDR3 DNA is TGTGCCAGCAGTTACGGAGGTAATCAGCCCCAGCATTTT. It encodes CASSYGGNQPQHF.

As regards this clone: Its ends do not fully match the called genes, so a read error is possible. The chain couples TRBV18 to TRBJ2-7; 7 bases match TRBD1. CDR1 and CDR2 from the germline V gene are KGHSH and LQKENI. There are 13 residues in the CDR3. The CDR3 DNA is TGTGCCAGCTCCCCACAGAGACAGGGCGAGCAGTACTTC. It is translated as CASSPQRQGEQYF.

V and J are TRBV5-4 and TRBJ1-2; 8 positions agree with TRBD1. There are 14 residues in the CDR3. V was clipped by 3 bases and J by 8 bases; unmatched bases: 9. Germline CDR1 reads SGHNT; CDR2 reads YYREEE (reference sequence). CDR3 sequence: CASSSNPTGGGYTF. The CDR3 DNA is TGTGCCAGCAGCTCGAACCCTACAGGGGGAGGCTACACCTTC.

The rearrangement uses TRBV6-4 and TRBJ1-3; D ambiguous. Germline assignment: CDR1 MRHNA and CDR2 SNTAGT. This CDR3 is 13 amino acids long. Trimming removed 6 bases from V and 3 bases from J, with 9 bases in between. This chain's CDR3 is CASRPGFGNTIYF. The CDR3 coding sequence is TGTGCCAGCAGGCCCGGGTTTGGAAACACCATATATTTT.

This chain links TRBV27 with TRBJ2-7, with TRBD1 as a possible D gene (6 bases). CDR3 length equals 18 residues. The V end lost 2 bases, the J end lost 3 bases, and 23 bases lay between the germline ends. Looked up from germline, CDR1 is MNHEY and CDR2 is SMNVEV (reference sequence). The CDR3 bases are TGTGCCAGCAGTTTAAGGTCAGCTGGGACACGCTTGGGCTACGAGCAGTACTTC. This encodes CASSLRSAGTRLGYEQYF.

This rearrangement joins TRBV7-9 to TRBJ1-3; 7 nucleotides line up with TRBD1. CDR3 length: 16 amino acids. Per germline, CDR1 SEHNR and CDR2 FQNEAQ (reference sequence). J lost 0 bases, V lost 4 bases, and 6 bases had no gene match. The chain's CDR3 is CASSSHRGSSGNTIYF. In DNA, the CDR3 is TGTGCCAGCAGCTCGCACAGGGGCAGCTCTGGAAACACCATATATTTT.

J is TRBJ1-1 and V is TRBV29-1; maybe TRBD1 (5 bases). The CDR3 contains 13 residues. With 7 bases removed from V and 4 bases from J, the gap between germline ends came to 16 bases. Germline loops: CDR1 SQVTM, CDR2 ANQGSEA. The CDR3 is CSAMGPLGTEAFF. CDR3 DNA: TGCAGCGCCATGGGGCCGTTGGGCACTGAAGCTTTCTTT.

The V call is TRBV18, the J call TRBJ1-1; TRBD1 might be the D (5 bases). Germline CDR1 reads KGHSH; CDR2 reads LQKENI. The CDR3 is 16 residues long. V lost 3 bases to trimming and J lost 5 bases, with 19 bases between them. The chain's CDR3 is CASSPRGPTKVTEAFF. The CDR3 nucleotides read TGTGCCAGCTCACCCCGGGGCCCTACGAAGGTGACTGAAGCTTTCTTT.

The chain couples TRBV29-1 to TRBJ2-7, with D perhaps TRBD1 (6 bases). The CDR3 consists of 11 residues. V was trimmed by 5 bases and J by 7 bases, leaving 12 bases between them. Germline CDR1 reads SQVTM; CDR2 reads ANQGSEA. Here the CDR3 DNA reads TGCAGCGTTTGTTACAGGGATGAGCAGTACTTC. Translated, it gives CSVCYRDEQYF.

The CDR3 is CASSQESSVASEQYF. The DNA for the CDR3 is TGTGCCAGCAGCCAAGAATCCAGCGTGGCTTCGGAGCAGTACTTC. This rearrangement joins TRBV4-2 to TRBJ2-7, with D uncertain. The V end was cut by 0 bases, the J end by 7 bases, with 16 bases between. The CDR3 totals 15 residues. Germline V lookup: CDR1 LGHNA, CDR2 YNFKEQ.

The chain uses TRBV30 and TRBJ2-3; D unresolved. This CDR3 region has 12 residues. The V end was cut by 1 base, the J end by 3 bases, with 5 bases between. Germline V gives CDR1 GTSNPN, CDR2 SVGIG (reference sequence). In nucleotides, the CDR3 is TGTGCCTGGAGTGGCAGAACAGATACGCAGTATTTT. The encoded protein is CAWSGRTDTQYF. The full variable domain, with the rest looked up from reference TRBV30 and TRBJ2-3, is SQTIHQWPATLVQPVGSPLSLECTVEGTSNPNLYWYRQAAGRGLQLLFYSVGIGQISSEVPQNLSASRPQDRQFILSSKKLLLSDSGFYLCAWSGRTDTQYFGPGTRLTVL.

The CDR3 loop is CASSQSRGRYTGELFF. The CDR3 coding sequence is TGTGCCAGCAGCCAGTCCCGGGGGAGGTACACCGGGGAGCTGTTTTTT. The chain joins TRBV7-8 to TRBJ2-2; D may be TRBD2 (6 bases). Germline V lookup: CDR1 SGHVS, CDR2 FQNEAQ. Trimming took off 5 bases at V and 3 bases at J, with 16 bases between the two ends. CDR3 size: 16 residues.

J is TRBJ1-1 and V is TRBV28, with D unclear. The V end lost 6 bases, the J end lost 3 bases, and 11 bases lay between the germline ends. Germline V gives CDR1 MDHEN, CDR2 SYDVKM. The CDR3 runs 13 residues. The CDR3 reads CASSKPGYTEAFF. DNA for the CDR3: TGTGCCAGCAGCAAACCGGGCTACACTGAAGCTTTCTTT.

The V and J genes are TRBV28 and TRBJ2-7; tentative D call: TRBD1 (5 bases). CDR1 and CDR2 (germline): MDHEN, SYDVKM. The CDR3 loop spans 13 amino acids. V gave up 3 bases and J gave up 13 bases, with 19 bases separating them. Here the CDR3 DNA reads TGTGCCAGCAGTTTTGCAGGACACGATCACGTCTACTTC. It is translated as CASSFAGHDHVYF.

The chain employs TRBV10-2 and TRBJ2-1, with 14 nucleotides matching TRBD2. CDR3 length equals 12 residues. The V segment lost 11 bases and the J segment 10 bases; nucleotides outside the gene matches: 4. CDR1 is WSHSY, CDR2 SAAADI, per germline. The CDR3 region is CASGLAGDEQFF. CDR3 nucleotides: TGCGCCTCGGGACTAGCGGGAGACGAGCAGTTCTTC.

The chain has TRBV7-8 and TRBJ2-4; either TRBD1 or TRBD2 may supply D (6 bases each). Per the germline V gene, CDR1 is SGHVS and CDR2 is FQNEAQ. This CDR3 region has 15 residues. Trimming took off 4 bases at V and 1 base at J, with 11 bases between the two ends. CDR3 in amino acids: CASSWGARAKNIQYF. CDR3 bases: TGTGCCAGCAGCTGGGGGGCCCGGGCCAAAAACATTCAGTACTTC.

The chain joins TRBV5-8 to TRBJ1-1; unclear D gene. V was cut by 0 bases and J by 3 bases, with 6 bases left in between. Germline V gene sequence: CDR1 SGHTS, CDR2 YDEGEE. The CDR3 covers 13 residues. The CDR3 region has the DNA TGTGCCAGCAGCTTGGGGTTGGACACTGAAGCTTTCTTT. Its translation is CASSLGLDTEAFF.

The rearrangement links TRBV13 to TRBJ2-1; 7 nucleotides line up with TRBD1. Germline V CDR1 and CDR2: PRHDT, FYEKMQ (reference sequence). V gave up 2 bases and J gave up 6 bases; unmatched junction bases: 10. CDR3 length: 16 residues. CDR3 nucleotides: TGTGCCAGCAGCTTAAAAGGCCCGACAGGGTTCAATGAGCAGTTCTTC. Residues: CASSLKGPTGFNEQFF.